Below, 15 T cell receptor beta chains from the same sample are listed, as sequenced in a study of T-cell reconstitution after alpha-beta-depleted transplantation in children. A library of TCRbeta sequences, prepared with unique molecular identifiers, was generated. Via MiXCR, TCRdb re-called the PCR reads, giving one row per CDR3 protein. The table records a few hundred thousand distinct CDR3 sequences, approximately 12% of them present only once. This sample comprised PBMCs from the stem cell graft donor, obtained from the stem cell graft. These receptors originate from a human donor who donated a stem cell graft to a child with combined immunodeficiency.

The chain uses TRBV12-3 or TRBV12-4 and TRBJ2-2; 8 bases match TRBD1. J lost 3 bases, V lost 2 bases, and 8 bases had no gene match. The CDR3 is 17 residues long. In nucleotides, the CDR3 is TGTGCCAGCAGTTTACCCCTGAGACAGGGGCACACCGGGGAGCTGTTTTTT. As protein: CASSLPLRQGHTGELFF.

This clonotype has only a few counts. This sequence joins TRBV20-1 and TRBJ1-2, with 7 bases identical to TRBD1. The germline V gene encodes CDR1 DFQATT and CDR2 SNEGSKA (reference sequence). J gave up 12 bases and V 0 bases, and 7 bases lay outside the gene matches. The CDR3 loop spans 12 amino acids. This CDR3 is CSARDQSTGNTF. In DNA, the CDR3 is TGCAGTGCTAGAGACCAATCGACAGGGAACACCTTC.

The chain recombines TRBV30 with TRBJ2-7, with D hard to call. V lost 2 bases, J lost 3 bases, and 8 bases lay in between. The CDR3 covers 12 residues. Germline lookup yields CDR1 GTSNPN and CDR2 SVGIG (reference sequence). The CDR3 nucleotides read TGTGCCTGGAGTTCTGGTGGCTACGAGCAGTACTTC. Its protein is CAWSSGGYEQYF.

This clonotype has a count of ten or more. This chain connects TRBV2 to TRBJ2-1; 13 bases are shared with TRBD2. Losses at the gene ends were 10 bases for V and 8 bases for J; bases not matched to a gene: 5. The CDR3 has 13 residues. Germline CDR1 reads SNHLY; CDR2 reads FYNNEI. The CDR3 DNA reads TGTGCCACCGGGACTAGCGGGGTCGATGAGCAGTTCTTC. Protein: CATGTSGVDEQFF. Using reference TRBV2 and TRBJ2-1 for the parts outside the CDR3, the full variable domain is EPEVTQTPSHQVTQMGQEVILRCVPISNHLYFYWYRQILGQKVEFLVSFYNNEISEKSEIFDDQFSVERPDGSNFTLKIRSTKLEDSAMYFCATGTSGVDEQFFGPGTRLTVL.

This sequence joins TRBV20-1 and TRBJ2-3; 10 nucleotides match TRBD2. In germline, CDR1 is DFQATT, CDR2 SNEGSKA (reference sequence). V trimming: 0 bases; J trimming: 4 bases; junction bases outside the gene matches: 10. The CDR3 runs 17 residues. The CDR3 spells CSAREPLAGVFADTQYF. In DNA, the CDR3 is TGCAGTGCTAGAGAGCCCCTAGCGGGAGTTTTCGCAGATACGCAGTATTTT.

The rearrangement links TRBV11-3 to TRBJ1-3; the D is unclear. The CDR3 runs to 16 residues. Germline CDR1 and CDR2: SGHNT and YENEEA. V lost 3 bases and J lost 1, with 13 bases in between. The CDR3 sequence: CASSLGSSYSGNTIYF. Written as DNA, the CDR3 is TGTGCCAGCAGCTTGGGATCGTCCTATTCTGGAAACACCATATATTTT.

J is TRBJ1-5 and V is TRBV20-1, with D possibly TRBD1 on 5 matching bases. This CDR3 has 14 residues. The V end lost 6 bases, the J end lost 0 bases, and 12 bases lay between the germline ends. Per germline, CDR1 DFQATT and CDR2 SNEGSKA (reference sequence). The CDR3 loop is CSATQTDSNQPQHF. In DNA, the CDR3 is TGCAGTGCCACACAGACAGATAGCAATCAGCCCCAGCATTTT.

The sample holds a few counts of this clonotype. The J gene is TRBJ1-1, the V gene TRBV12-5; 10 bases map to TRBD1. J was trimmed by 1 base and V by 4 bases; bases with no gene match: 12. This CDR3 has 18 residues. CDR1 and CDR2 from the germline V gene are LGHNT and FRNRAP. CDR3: CASGYETGTGVKNTEAFF. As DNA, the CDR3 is TGTGCTAGTGGTTACGAAACCGGGACAGGGGTTAAGAACACTGAAGCTTTCTTT.

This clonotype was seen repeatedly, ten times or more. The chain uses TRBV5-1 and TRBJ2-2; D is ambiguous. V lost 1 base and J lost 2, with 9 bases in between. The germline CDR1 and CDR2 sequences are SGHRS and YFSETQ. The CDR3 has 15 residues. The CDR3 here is CASSLYNPNTGELFF. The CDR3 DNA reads TGCGCCAGCAGCTTGTATAACCCTAACACCGGGGAGCTGTTTTTT.

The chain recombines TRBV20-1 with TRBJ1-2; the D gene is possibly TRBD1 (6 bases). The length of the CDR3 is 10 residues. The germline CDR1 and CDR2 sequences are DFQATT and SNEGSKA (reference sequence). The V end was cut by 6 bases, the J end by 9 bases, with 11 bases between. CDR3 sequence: CSARGRRYTF. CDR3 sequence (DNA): TGCAGTGCCAGGGGTCGGCGCTACACCTTC.

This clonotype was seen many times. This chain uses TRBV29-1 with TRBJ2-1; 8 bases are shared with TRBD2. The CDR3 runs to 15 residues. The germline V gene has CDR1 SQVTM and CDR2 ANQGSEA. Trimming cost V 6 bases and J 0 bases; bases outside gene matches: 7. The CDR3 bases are TGCAGCGTCGCCGGGACTAGGAACTCCTACAATGAGCAGTTCTTC. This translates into CSVAGTRNSYNEQFF.

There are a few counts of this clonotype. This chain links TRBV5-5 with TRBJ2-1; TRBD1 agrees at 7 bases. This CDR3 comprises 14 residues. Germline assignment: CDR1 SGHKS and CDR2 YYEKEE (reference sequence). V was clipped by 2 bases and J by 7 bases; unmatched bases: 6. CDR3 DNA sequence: TGTGCCAGCAGCTTAATGACAGGGTGGAATGAGCAGTTCTTC. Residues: CASSLMTGWNEQFF. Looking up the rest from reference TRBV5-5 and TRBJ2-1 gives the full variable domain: DAGVTQSPTHLIKTRGQQVTLRCSPISGHKSVSWYQQVLGQGPQFIFQYYEKEERGRGNFPDRFSARQFPNYSSELNVNALLLGDSALYLCASSLMTGWNEQFFGPGTRLTVL.

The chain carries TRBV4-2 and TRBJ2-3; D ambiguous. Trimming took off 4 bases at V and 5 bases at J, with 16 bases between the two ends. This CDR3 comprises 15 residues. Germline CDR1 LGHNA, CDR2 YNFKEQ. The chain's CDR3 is CASSLRTPQVDTQYF. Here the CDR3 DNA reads TGTGCCAGCAGCCTCCGGACCCCTCAGGTAGATACGCAGTATTTT.

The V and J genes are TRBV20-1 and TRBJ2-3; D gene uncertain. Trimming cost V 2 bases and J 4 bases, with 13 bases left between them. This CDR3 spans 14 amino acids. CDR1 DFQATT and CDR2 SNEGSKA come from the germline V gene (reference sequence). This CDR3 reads CSARISLVSDTQYF. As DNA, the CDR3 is TGCAGTGCTAGAATATCTCTCGTGTCAGATACGCAGTATTTT.

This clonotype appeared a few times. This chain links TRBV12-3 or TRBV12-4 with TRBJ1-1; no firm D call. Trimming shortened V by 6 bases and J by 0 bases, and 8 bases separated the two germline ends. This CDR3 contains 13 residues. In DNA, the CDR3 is TGTGCCAGCAGACTAGATATGAACACTGAAGCTTTCTTT. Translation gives CASRLDMNTEAFF.